The 18 T cell receptor beta chains in this list originate from one sample, sequenced in a study of blood T cell repertoires in COVID-19 (dated by TCRdb to the early 2020s). Library creation used the immunoSEQ multiplex PCR assay. Sourced from immuneACCESS, this table was stored by TCRdb with only in-frame sequences that have V and J called. A share of the clones is absent; for the studies checked, an unresolved V gene accounts for under half, and the remainder has no known explanation. This sample lists about 190,000 clones; around 80% were detected once. The top ten hold approximately 15% of the sample. Sequencing was done on a sample of PBMCs or T cells enriched from blood (not recorded which). All receptors come from a woman in her fifties or sixties who had recovered from COVID-19.

The chain is built from TRBV11-1 and TRBJ1-1; the D gene is possibly TRBD1 (5 bases). The V and J ends lost 6 bases and 0 bases respectively, with 11 bases between them. The CDR3 covers 14 residues. Per the germline V gene, CDR1 is SGHAT and CDR2 is FQDESV (reference sequence). The CDR3 region is CASSPQAVNTEAFF. CDR3 DNA sequence: TGTGCCAGCAGTCCACAGGCCGTGAACACTGAAGCTTTCTTT.

V is TRBV28 and J is TRBJ1-2, with 9 positions matching TRBD1. V lost 3 bases and J lost 5; bases outside the gene matches: 7. The CDR3 loop spans 15 amino acids. The germline V gene encodes CDR1 MDHEN and CDR2 SYDVKM. CDR3 amino acids: CASSLSGTGSYGYTF. The CDR3 region has the DNA TGTGCCAGCAGTTTGTCGGGGACAGGGAGTTATGGCTACACCTTC.

The chain has TRBV29-1 and TRBJ2-5, with 7 positions matching TRBD1. CDR3 length: 12 residues. Germline V gives CDR1 SQVTM, CDR2 ANQGSEA. V trimming: 6 bases; J trimming: 7 bases; junction bases outside the gene matches: 8. The CDR3 here is CSVKQGSGTQYF. The CDR3 DNA sequence: TGCAGCGTCAAACAGGGGTCAGGGACCCAGTACTTC.

The rearrangement uses TRBV19 and TRBJ2-2; 8 nucleotides agree with TRBD2. The germline CDR1 and CDR2 sequences are LNHDA and SQIVND (reference sequence). After removal of 7 bases from V and 6 bases from J, the junction contained 7 bases not matched to a gene. The CDR3 contains 14 residues. The CDR3 here is CASTEGLAPGELFF. CDR3 DNA sequence: TGTGCCAGTACCGAAGGACTAGCTCCCGGGGAGCTGTTTTTT. The full variable domain, completed using reference TRBV19 and TRBJ2-2, is DGGITQSPKYLFRKEGQNVTLSCEQNLNHDAMYWYRQDPGQGLRLIYYSQIVNDFQKGDIAEGYSVSREKKESFPLTVTSAQKNPTAFYLCASTEGLAPGELFFGEGSRLTVL.

The chain couples TRBV18 to TRBJ1-4, with 8 bases identical to TRBD1. CDR1 is KGHSH, CDR2 LQKENI, per germline. The V and J ends lost 5 bases and 6 bases, in that order; junction bases with no gene match: 5. The CDR3 totals 14 residues. The CDR3 DNA reads TGTGCCAGCTCAGAGGACAGGGCCCATGAAAAACTGTTTTTT. Residues: CASSEDRAHEKLFF.

The rearrangement joins TRBV7-2 to TRBJ2-3, with 9 bases lining up with TRBD2. The CDR3 loop spans 15 amino acids. With 8 bases clipped from V and 4 bases from J, the junction kept 10 bases outside the gene matches. Germline loops: CDR1 SGHTA, CDR2 FQGNSA. The DNA of the CDR3 is TGTGCCAGCGGAAGGGCGGGAGGGTCCTCAGATACGCAGTATTTT. Protein: CASGRAGGSSDTQYF. Variable domain in full (rest from reference TRBV7-2 and TRBJ2-3): GAGVSQSPSNKVTEKGKDVELRCDPISGHTALYWYRQSLGQGLEFLIYFQGNSAPDKSGLPSDRFSAERTGGSVSTLTIQRTQQEDSAVYLCASGRAGGSSDTQYFGPGTRLTVL.

CDR3 DNA: TGTGCCAGCTCTCCCAATAACAGGGGTTCCTCTGGAAACACCATATATTTT. Its protein product is CASSPNNRGSSGNTIYF. The chain links TRBV28 to TRBJ1-3, with 7 bases lining up with TRBD1. The CDR3 is made up of 17 amino acids. Germline CDR1 reads MDHEN; CDR2 reads SYDVKM. The ends lost 8 bases at V and 0 bases at J; junction bases unmatched: 13.

This rearrangement joins TRBV4-1 to TRBJ2-1; 10 nucleotides align to TRBD2. V was clipped by 4 bases and J by 9 bases; unmatched bases: 12. This CDR3 is built from 16 residues. CDR1 is MGHRA, CDR2 YSYEKL, per germline. The CDR3 DNA follows: TGCGCCAGCAGCCGCGAAGCGGGAGGGCCCAGAGGTGAGCAGTTCTTC. It codes for CASSREAGGPRGEQFF.

V gene TRBV25-1 combines with J gene TRBJ2-2; D is undetermined. The CDR3 contains 12 residues. CDR1 is MGHDK, CDR2 SYGVNS, per germline. V lost 5 bases, J lost 6 bases, and 7 bases lay in between. The CDR3 loop is CASSPLSGELFF. DNA of the CDR3: TGTGCCAGCAGTCCTCTTTCCGGGGAGCTGTTTTTT.

The J gene is TRBJ2-1, the V gene TRBV18; the match to TRBD1 covers 10 bases. Germline values: CDR1 KGHSH, CDR2 LQKENI. J lost 3 bases, V lost 6 bases, and 8 bases had no gene match. This CDR3 has 16 residues. The CDR3 DNA sequence: TGTGCCAGCTCTCGGACAGGGGGATCCAGCTACAATGAGCAGTTCTTC. Protein: CASSRTGGSSYNEQFF.

The chain recombines TRBV28 with TRBJ2-7; 12 bases match TRBD2. The CDR3 covers 17 residues. The ends lost 2 bases at V and 1 base at J; junction bases unmatched: 6. From germline, CDR1 is MDHEN and CDR2 SYDVKM. CDR3 coding DNA: TGTGCCAGCAGTTTACCCAGAGGACTAGCGGGATCCTACGAGCAGTACTTC. It codes for CASSLPRGLAGSYEQYF. The full variable domain, completed using reference TRBV28 and TRBJ2-7, is DVKVTQSSRYLVKRTGEKVFLECVQDMDHENMFWYRQDPGLGLRLIYFSYDVKMKEKGDIPEGYSVSREKKERFSLILESASTNQTSMYLCASSLPRGLAGSYEQYFGPGTRLTVT.

This clone was observed a handful of times. The chain uses TRBV6-6 and TRBJ2-7, with 7 bases identical to TRBD1. V dropped 5 bases and J dropped 2; count of bases not matched to a gene: 0. The CDR3 has 12 residues. Germline CDR1 MNHNY, CDR2 SVGAGI (reference sequence). The DNA of the CDR3 is TGTGCCAGCAGTGGGACAGCCTACGAGCAGTACTTC. Translating it yields CASSGTAYEQYF.

The chain employs TRBV5-6 and TRBJ2-5; 8 bases align to TRBD2. Germline V gene data show CDR1 as SGHDT and CDR2 as YYEEEE. The CDR3 sequence is 14 residues long. Trimming removed 1 base from V and 7 bases from J; junction bases left unmatched: 6. Here the CDR3 reads CASSLRGGRGTQYF. DNA for the CDR3: TGTGCCAGCAGCTTGCGGGGGGGCAGGGGGACCCAGTACTTC.

The rearrangement uses TRBV6-5 and TRBJ2-7, with D hard to call. CDR1 and CDR2 (germline): MNHEY, SVGAGI. This CDR3 spans 14 amino acids. Trimming took 0 bases from V and 3 from J, leaving 9 bases between them. The CDR3 DNA sequence: TGTGCCAGCAGTTACTCATCCACGCGCTACGAGCAGTACTTC. Protein: CASSYSSTRYEQYF.

The chain has TRBV5-1 and TRBJ2-1, with 7 bases that match TRBD2. Germline V lookup: CDR1 SGHRS, CDR2 YFSETQ. This CDR3 comprises 12 residues. The J segment lost 15 bases and the V segment lost 1 base, leaving 7 bases of the junction unmatched. The CDR3 coding sequence is TGCGCCAGCAGCTTGAGCGAGCGGGACCCGTTCTTC. This codes for CASSLSERDPFF.

The gene calls are TRBV28 and TRBJ1-3, with TRBD1 as a possible D gene (5 bases). Germline V gene sequence: CDR1 MDHEN, CDR2 SYDVKM. CDR3 length: 16 amino acids. Trimming pared 1 base from V and 3 bases from J, leaving 13 bases between. The CDR3 nucleotides are TGTGCCAGCAGTTTATCCCAAATAGGGGTTGGAAACACCATATATTTT. Its translation is CASSLSQIGVGNTIYF.

This chain connects TRBV28 to TRBJ1-1; 9 bases align to TRBD1. The V gene end was trimmed by 5 bases and the J gene end by 1 base; junction bases not matched to a gene: 11. Germline-derived CDR1 and CDR2 are MDHEN and SYDVKM. This CDR3 contains 17 residues. CDR3 residues: CASSLRRTGGWNTEAFF. The CDR3 DNA reads as TGTGCCAGCAGTCTCCGGCGAACAGGGGGCTGGAACACTGAAGCTTTCTTT.

The chain links TRBV7-9 to TRBJ1-6, with D hard to call. V was shortened by 5 bases and J by 7 bases, with 9 bases between the two germline ends. In germline, CDR1 is SEHNR, CDR2 FQNEAQ (reference sequence). This CDR3 has 13 amino acids. The CDR3 is CASSPGGNSPLHF. CDR3 nucleotide sequence: TGTGCCAGCAGCCCCGGAGGAAATTCACCCCTCCACTTT.